Below are 32 T cell receptor beta chains sequenced from a single sample in a study of post-analysis software for immune sequencing data. Regarding the study as a whole: When patients were compared with controls, about 5 TRBV segments were more frequent, TRBV5-6, TRBV5-1 and TRBV20-1 among them.

The antigens these receptors bind are not known. TCR beta cDNA libraries had unique molecular identifiers. TCRdb reprocessed the PCR reads with MiXCR, giving one entry per CDR3 protein. The table records fewer than 900,000 distinct CDR3 sequences, approximately 44% of them present only once. The sequenced sample consisted of blood. Receptors were obtained from a girl between 5 and 17 years old with multiple sclerosis.

The chain employs TRBV20-1 and TRBJ2-3; D is ambiguous. CDR1 is DFQATT and CDR2 is SNEGSKA in the germline V gene (reference sequence). The CDR3 runs 16 residues. The ends were cut back, 1 base at V and 0 bases at J, with 14 bases in the middle. CDR3 nucleotides: TGCAGTGCTAGAGTCCCCCGGCCACTTAGCACAGATACGCAGTATTTT. Translation gives CSARVPRPLSTDTQYF.

This clonotype has just one count. DNA of the CDR3: TGTGCCAGCAGTGATCAGGGGGCGGTTGAGCAGTTCTTC. It is translated as CASSDQGAVEQFF. The chain is built from TRBV6-1 and TRBJ2-1, with 8 bases that match TRBD1. CDR1 and CDR2 from the germline V gene are MNHNS and SASEGT. This CDR3 is 13 amino acids long. With V trimmed by 3 bases and J by 9 bases, 4 bases remained unmatched.

Only a few counts were recorded for this clonotype. This chain uses TRBV20-1 with TRBJ2-1, with D possibly being TRBD1 (5 bases). Between the trimmed V and J ends, which lost 3 bases and 5 bases, there was a span of 14 bases. CDR3 length equals 14 residues. CDR1 and CDR2 (germline): DFQATT, SNEGSKA (reference sequence). CDR3 in DNA: TGCAGTGCTAGGGGGCTAACGAGAGACAATGAGCAGTTCTTC. Translated, it gives CSARGLTRDNEQFF.

This clonotype was counted only a few times. The chain joins TRBV27 to TRBJ2-3; the D gene is possibly TRBD2 (5 bases). V was clipped by 2 bases and J by 1 base, with 10 bases between them. The CDR3 length is 15 residues. CDR1 MNHEY and CDR2 SMNVEV come from the germline V gene (reference sequence). The CDR3 loop is CASSLAGVGTDTQYF. CDR3 DNA: TGTGCCAGCAGTTTAGCGGGCGTCGGCACAGATACGCAGTATTTT.

The rearrangement uses TRBV6-2 or TRBV6-3 and TRBJ2-7; 13 bases fit TRBD2. Germline V gene lookup returns CDR1 MNHEY and CDR2 SVGEGT. This CDR3 comprises 15 residues. After removal of 6 bases from V and 5 bases from J, the junction contained 7 bases not matched to a gene. The CDR3: CASRISGTSGNEQYF. CDR3 DNA: TGTGCCAGCAGGATCTCCGGGACTAGCGGGAACGAGCAGTACTTC.

This clonotype was seen only once. The chain couples TRBV5-5 to TRBJ2-1; 10 nucleotides agree with TRBD1. V trimming: 4 bases; J trimming: 8 bases; junction bases outside the gene matches: 12. Germline lookup yields CDR1 SGHKS and CDR2 YYEKEE (reference sequence). The length of the CDR3 is 16 residues. The CDR3 region has the DNA TGTGCCAGCAGCCCCCTGGGACAGGGGATTTTGGATGAGCAGTTCTTC. Translation: CASSPLGQGILDEQFF.

This chain connects TRBV7-3 to TRBJ2-1; D is perhaps TRBD1 or TRBD2 (5 bases each). Trimming pared 4 bases from V and 12 bases from J, leaving 19 bases between. The CDR3 sequence is 14 residues long. Germline-derived CDR1 and CDR2 are SGHTA and FQGTGA. The CDR3: CASSSVGAGELQFF. In DNA, the CDR3 is TGTGCCAGCAGCTCAGTAGGGGCCGGGGAGCTGCAGTTCTTC.

The chain combines TRBV20-1 with TRBJ2-1; unclear D gene. The V and J ends lost 7 bases and 6 bases respectively, with 10 bases between them. The CDR3 has 11 residues. In germline, CDR1 is DFQATT, CDR2 SNEGSKA (reference sequence). The CDR3 coding sequence is TGCAGTGGGCAGAAGACCAATGAGCAGTTCTTC. Translated: CSGQKTNEQFF.

The J gene is TRBJ1-2, the V gene TRBV4-2, with D possibly matching TRBD1 (5 bases). Trimming stripped 3 bases from V and 5 bases from J, with 13 bases between. This CDR3 region has 14 residues. CDR1 and CDR2 from the germline V gene are LGHNA and YNFKEQ. The CDR3 region is CASSHPEGRYGYTF. As DNA, the CDR3 is TGTGCCAGCAGCCATCCGGAGGGGAGATATGGCTACACCTTC.

There are many counts of this clonotype. The rearrangement links TRBV7-2 to TRBJ2-1; no firm D call. CDR3 length: 11 amino acids. Germline values: CDR1 SGHTA, CDR2 FQGNSA. Trimming removed 5 bases from V and 7 bases from J, with 6 bases in between. CDR3 sequence (DNA): TGTGCCAGCAGCCTTAGGAATGAGCAGTTCTTC. Translated, it gives CASSLRNEQFF.

This clonotype has a handful of counts. The CDR3 here is CATSRTRGTGELFF. CDR3 in DNA: TGTGCCACCAGCAGAACCAGGGGCACCGGGGAGCTGTTTTTT. V is TRBV15 and J is TRBJ2-2; TRBD1 is a possible D gene (6 bases). In germline, CDR1 is LNHNV, CDR2 YYDKDF (reference sequence). Trimming removed 2 bases from V and 4 bases from J, with 8 bases in between. The CDR3 runs 14 residues.

The rearrangement links TRBV24-1 to TRBJ2-5; D is undetermined. The CDR3 has 16 residues. V gave up 5 bases and J gave up 4 bases, with 19 bases separating them. Germline V gene lookup returns CDR1 KGHDR and CDR2 SFDVKD. The chain's CDR3 is CATSGVETPFGETQYF. The CDR3 DNA is TGTGCCACCAGTGGGGTTGAGACGCCCTTCGGAGAGACCCAGTACTTC.

The chain couples TRBV30 to TRBJ2-7; D might be TRBD1 or TRBD2, each matching 5 bases. Between the trimmed V and J ends, which lost 5 bases and 0 bases, there was a span of 11 bases. This CDR3 is 13 amino acids long. Per the germline V gene, CDR1 is GTSNPN and CDR2 is SVGIG (reference sequence). The CDR3 loop is CAWGAGVSYEQYF. CDR3 nucleotide sequence: TGTGCCTGGGGGGCCGGGGTCTCCTACGAGCAGTACTTC.

The chain employs TRBV29-1 and TRBJ2-5; D remains ambiguous. Germline-derived CDR1 and CDR2 are SQVTM and ANQGSEA. The V gene lost 3 bases and the J gene lost 5 bases, with 13 bases spanning the gap. CDR3 size: 13 residues. The CDR3 is CSVDAAGRETQYF. DNA for the CDR3: TGCAGCGTTGATGCGGCAGGCCGGGAGACCCAGTACTTC.

The CDR3 loop is CASSLLAGESQETQYF. CDR3 coding DNA: TGTGCCAGCAGTTTACTAGCGGGAGAGAGCCAAGAGACCCAGTACTTC. The V and J genes are TRBV27 and TRBJ2-5; 10 nucleotides match TRBD2. Trimming at V came to 2 bases and at J to 1 base, leaving 4 bases not matched to a gene. This CDR3 comprises 16 residues. Germline CDR1 MNHEY, CDR2 SMNVEV (reference sequence).

This clonotype was found a few times. DNA for the CDR3: TGCAGCGTTGAACTAGCGGATCCCTACGAGCAGTACTTC. It encodes CSVELADPYEQYF. The chain couples TRBV29-1 to TRBJ2-7; TRBD2 matches 7 bases. J was trimmed by 2 bases and V by 2 bases; bases with no gene match: 3. CDR3 size: 13 residues. The germline gives CDR1 SQVTM, CDR2 ANQGSEA.

This clonotype was seen a few times. The chain employs TRBV4-2 and TRBJ2-4, with a tentative D call TRBD1 (5 bases). This CDR3 comprises 19 residues. V was shortened by 3 bases and J by 0 bases, with 21 bases between the two germline ends. Germline V gene data show CDR1 as LGHNA and CDR2 as YNFKEQ. CDR3 coding DNA: TGTGCCAGCAGCCAGCCTGCTGACGTAGGGGCGATAGCCAAAAACATTCAGTACTTC. This encodes CASSQPADVGAIAKNIQYF.

The chain combines TRBV29-1 with TRBJ2-3, with 12 bases identical to TRBD1. The trim removed 2 bases at V and 6 bases at J, leaving 12 bases unmatched. The CDR3 consists of 17 residues. In germline, CDR1 is SQVTM, CDR2 ANQGSEA. CDR3 amino acids: CSVETLPGQGASDTQYF. In DNA form, the CDR3 reads TGCAGCGTTGAAACGCTGCCGGGACAGGGGGCGTCCGATACGCAGTATTTT.

This clonotype has just a few counts. The genes are TRBV28 and TRBJ2-3, with TRBD2 matching 10 bases. The J segment lost 1 base and the V segment lost 5 bases, leaving 6 bases of the junction unmatched. Germline CDR1 MDHEN, CDR2 SYDVKM. This CDR3 has 16 residues. In nucleotides, the CDR3 is TGTGCCAGCAGTCTCCTAGCGGGAGCAGGCACAGATACGCAGTATTTT. Encoded protein: CASSLLAGAGTDTQYF.

This clonotype was counted a few times. The genes are TRBV4-2 and TRBJ1-2; no firm D call. The CDR3 covers 15 residues. Germline V CDR1 and CDR2: LGHNA, YNFKEQ. Trimming removed 0 bases from V and 4 bases from J, with 12 bases in between. The CDR3 protein is CASSQDHVPTYGYTF. The DNA of the CDR3 is TGTGCCAGCAGCCAAGATCACGTCCCGACCTATGGCTACACCTTC.

This clonotype was picked up a small number of times. The rearrangement uses TRBV20-1 and TRBJ2-4, with 9 bases matching TRBD2. CDR3 length equals 15 residues. Unmatched junction bases numbered 17, after V lost 2 bases and J lost 15 bases. Germline CDR1 DFQATT, CDR2 SNEGSKA (reference sequence). DNA for the CDR3: TGCAGTGCTAGAAGCCCCTTAGCGGGAGATCCCGCTCCGTACTTC. It yields the protein CSARSPLAGDPAPYF.

In its sample, this clonotype was seen a few times. The chain couples TRBV5-1 to TRBJ2-7, with 8 bases aligning to TRBD2. With 7 bases clipped from V and 5 bases from J, the junction kept 8 bases outside the gene matches. This CDR3 spans 13 amino acids. Looked up from germline, CDR1 is SGHRS and CDR2 is YFSETQ. Here the CDR3 reads CASSREGLNEQYF. As DNA, the CDR3 is TGCGCCAGCTCCCGGGAGGGCCTGAACGAGCAGTACTTC. Using reference TRBV5-1 and TRBJ2-7 for the parts outside the CDR3, the full variable domain is KAGVTQTPRYLIKTRGQQVTLSCSPISGHRSVSWYQQTPGQGLQFLFEYFSETQRNKGNFPGRFSGRQFSNSRSEMNVSTLELGDSALYLCASSREGLNEQYFGPGTRLTVT.

This clonotype was picked up a small number of times. The V call is TRBV15, the J call TRBJ2-5, with 13 bases matching TRBD2. V shed 5 bases, J shed 5 bases, and the junction held 14 bases outside the gene matches. This CDR3 has 18 residues. The germline CDR1 and CDR2 sequences are LNHNV and YYDKDF (reference sequence). The CDR3 protein is CATSGALRTSGSRETQYF. The CDR3 DNA follows: TGTGCCACCAGCGGTGCCCTTAGGACTAGCGGGAGTAGGGAGACCCAGTACTTC.

The V and J genes are TRBV4-1 and TRBJ2-1; 9 bases line up with TRBD1. There are 22 residues in the CDR3. Germline V lookup: CDR1 MGHRA, CDR2 YSYEKL. V shed 0 bases, J shed 4 bases, and the junction held 22 bases outside the gene matches. The CDR3 region has the DNA TGCGCCAGCAGCCAAGATCTAGGGACAGGGAGTCCTTTGTTCCTCCTGTACAATGAGCAGTTCTTC. Encoded protein: CASSQDLGTGSPLFLLYNEQFF.

This clonotype was observed a few times. The rearrangement uses TRBV12-3 or TRBV12-4 and TRBJ2-7, with a weak D call TRBD1 (6 bases). The CDR3 contains 13 residues. V lost 4 bases, J lost 10 bases, and 17 bases lay in between. CDR3 in amino acids: CASSYRVIGTQYF. CDR3 sequence (DNA): TGTGCCAGCAGTTACAGGGTAATCGGAACCCAGTACTTC.

The chain carries TRBV7-3 and TRBJ2-1, with 13 bases fitting TRBD2. This CDR3 is built from 14 residues. Losses at the gene ends were 3 bases for V and 15 bases for J; bases not matched to a gene: 8. Per germline, CDR1 SGHTA and CDR2 FQGTGA. CDR3 in amino acids: CASSLGLAGNLMFF. CDR3 bases: TGTGCCAGCAGCTTGGGACTAGCGGGAAACTTGATGTTCTTC.

V gene TRBV20-1 combines with J gene TRBJ2-1, with TRBD2 matching over 12 bases. Looked up from germline, CDR1 is DFQATT and CDR2 is SNEGSKA (reference sequence). With V trimmed by 0 bases and J by 7 bases, 13 bases remained unmatched. This CDR3 spans 18 amino acids. The CDR3 region is CSARDRRLAGGPRNEQFF. The CDR3, as DNA: TGCAGTGCTAGAGATAGGCGGCTAGCGGGAGGGCCTAGGAATGAGCAGTTCTTC.

The genes are TRBV28 and TRBJ1-6; D remains unclear. The V gene lost 2 bases and the J gene lost 8 bases, with 10 bases spanning the gap. This CDR3 has 14 amino acids. Germline lookup yields CDR1 MDHEN and CDR2 SYDVKM. The CDR3 sequence: CASSLPGRHSPLHF. The CDR3 DNA reads as TGTGCCAGCAGTTTACCGGGGAGGCATTCACCCCTCCACTTT.

This clonotype turned up a few times. The rearrangement links TRBV6-5 to TRBJ1-2, with 9 bases that match TRBD1. V shed 8 bases and J 5 bases; nucleotides not matched to a gene: 3. CDR1 and CDR2 from the germline V gene are MNHEY and SVGAGI. The CDR3 runs 12 residues. The CDR3 spells CASWTGVYGYTF. The CDR3 nucleotides are TGTGCCAGCTGGACAGGGGTGTATGGCTACACCTTC.

This clonotype was seen more than once but under ten times. The chain recombines TRBV6-6 with TRBJ2-5, with D perhaps TRBD1 (5 bases). Germline loops: CDR1 MNHNY, CDR2 SVGAGI (reference sequence). The CDR3 loop spans 15 amino acids. V was shortened by 0 bases and J by 1 base, with 9 bases between the two germline ends. The CDR3 DNA is TGTGCCAGCAGTTACTCGAGCAGGGCCCAAGAGACCCAGTACTTC. Protein sequence: CASSYSSRAQETQYF.

This chain connects TRBV9 to TRBJ2-7; 11 nucleotides match TRBD2. With the DNA end fitting TRBJ2-5 better, the J assignment may be wrong. The germline V gene encodes CDR1 SGDLS and CDR2 YYNGEE. The CDR3 is made up of 15 amino acids. In DNA form, the CDR3 reads TGTGCCAGCAGCGTAGACGGACTAGCGGGAGAGACCCAGTACTTC. It yields the protein CASSVDGLAGETQYF.

This clonotype was picked up a small number of times. This chain links TRBV6-5 with TRBJ1-2; a weak D match, TRBD1 (5 bases). The V gene's germline CDR1 is MNHEY and CDR2 SVGAGI. V was cut by 10 bases and J by 0 bases, with 9 bases left in between. The CDR3 length is 12 residues. The CDR3 sequence is CATRGANYGYTF. The CDR3 region has the DNA TGTGCCACCCGAGGGGCTAACTATGGCTACACCTTC.